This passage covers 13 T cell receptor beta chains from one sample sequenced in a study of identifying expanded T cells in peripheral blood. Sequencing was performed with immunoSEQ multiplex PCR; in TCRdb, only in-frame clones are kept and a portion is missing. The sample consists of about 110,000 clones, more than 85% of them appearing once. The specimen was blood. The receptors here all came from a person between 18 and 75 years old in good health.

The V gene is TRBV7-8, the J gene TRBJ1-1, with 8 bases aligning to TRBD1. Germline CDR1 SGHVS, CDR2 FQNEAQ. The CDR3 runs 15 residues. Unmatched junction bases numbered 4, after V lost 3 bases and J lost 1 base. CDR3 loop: CASSFPTGENTEAFF. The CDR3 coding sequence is TGTGCCAGCAGCTTCCCGACAGGGGAGAACACTGAAGCTTTCTTT.

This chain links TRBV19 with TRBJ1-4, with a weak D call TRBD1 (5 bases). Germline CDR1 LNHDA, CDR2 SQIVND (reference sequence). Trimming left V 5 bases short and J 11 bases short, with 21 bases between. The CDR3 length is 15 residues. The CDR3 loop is CASSEGTGVEWKLFF. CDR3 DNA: TGTGCCAGTAGTGAAGGGACCGGCGTTGAGTGGAAACTGTTTTTT.

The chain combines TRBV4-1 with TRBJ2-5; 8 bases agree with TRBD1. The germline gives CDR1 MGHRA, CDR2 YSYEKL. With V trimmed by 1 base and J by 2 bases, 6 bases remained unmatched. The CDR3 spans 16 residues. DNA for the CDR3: TGCGCCAGCAGCCAAGTGCATCGACAGGGGCAAGAGACCCAGTACTTC. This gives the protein CASSQVHRQGQETQYF.

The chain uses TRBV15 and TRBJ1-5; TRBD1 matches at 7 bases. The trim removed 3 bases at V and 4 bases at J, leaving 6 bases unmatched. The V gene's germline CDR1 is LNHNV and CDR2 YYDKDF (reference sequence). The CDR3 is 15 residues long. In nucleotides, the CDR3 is TGTGCCACCAGCAGCCTGGGACAGCCTAATCAGCCCCAGCATTTT. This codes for CATSSLGQPNQPQHF.

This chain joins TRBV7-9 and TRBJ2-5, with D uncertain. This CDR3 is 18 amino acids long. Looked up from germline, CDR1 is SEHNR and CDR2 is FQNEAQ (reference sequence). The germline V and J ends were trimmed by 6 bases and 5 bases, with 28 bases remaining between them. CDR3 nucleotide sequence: TGTGCCAGCAGTCAGACGTGGACGATGGTGCTCCGATCGGAGACCCAGTACTTC. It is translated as CASSQTWTMVLRSETQYF.

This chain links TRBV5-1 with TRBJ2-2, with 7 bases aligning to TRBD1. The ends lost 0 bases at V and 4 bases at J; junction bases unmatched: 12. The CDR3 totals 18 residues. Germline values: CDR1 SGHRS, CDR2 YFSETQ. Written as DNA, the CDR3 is TGCGCCAGCAGCTTGGGAATTACAGGGGCTGCTGGCACCGGGGAGCTGTTTTTT. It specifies CASSLGITGAAGTGELFF.

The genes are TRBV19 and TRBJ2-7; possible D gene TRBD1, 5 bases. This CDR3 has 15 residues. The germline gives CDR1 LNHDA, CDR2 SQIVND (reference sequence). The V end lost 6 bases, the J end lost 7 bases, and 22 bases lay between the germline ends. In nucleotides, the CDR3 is TGTGCCAGTAGGGAAGGTCGACAGCGTCTGGGGGAGCAGTACTTC. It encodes CASREGRQRLGEQYF. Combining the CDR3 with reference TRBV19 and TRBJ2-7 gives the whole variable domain DGGITQSPKYLFRKEGQNVTLSCEQNLNHDAMYWYRQDPGQGLRLIYYSQIVNDFQKGDIAEGYSVSREKKESFPLTVTSAQKNPTAFYLCASREGRQRLGEQYFGPGTRLTVT.

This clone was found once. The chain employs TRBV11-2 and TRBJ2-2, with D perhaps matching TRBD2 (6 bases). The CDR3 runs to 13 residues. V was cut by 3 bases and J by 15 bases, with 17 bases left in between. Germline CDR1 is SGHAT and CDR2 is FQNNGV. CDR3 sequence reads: CASSFPGTQKVFF. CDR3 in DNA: TGTGCCAGCAGCTTTCCCGGGACTCAGAAGGTGTTTTTT.

CDR3 in amino acids: CASSLQTAGGLYNEQFF. CDR3 sequence (DNA): TGCGCCAGCAGCTTGCAAACAGCGGGGGGGCTCTACAATGAGCAGTTCTTC. The V gene is TRBV5-1, the J gene TRBJ2-1; TRBD2 matches at 10 bases. CDR3 length: 17 amino acids. Germline CDR1 is SGHRS and CDR2 is YFSETQ. The ends lost 1 base at V and 3 bases at J; junction bases unmatched: 7.

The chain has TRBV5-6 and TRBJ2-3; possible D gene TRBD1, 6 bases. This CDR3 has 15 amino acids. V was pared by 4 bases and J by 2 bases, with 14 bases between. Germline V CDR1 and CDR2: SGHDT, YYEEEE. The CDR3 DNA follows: TGTGCCAGCAGCCCGGGTCTGGGGGCCACAGATACGCAGTATTTT. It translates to CASSPGLGATDTQYF.

DNA of the CDR3: TGTGCCAGCAGTTTTGTTAGAGGAACTAATGAAAAACTGTTTTTT. It specifies CASSFVRGTNEKLFF. The chain employs TRBV27 and TRBJ1-4; no firm D call. The CDR3 consists of 15 residues. Trimming left V 3 bases short and J 1 base short, with 9 bases between. CDR1 MNHEY and CDR2 SMNVEV come from the germline V gene (reference sequence). Filled out from reference TRBV27 and TRBJ1-4, the complete variable domain reads EAQVTQNPRYLITVTGKKLTVTCSQNMNHEYMSWYRQDPGLGLRQIYYSMNVEVTDKGDVPEGYKVSRKEKRNFPLILESPSPNQTSLYFCASSFVRGTNEKLFFGSGTQLSVL.

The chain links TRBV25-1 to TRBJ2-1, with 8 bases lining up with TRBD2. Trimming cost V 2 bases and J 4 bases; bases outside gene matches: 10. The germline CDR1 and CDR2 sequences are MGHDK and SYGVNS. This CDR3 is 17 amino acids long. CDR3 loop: CASSEGHTSGSYNEQFF. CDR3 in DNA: TGTGCCAGCAGTGAAGGTCATACTAGCGGTTCGTACAATGAGCAGTTCTTC.

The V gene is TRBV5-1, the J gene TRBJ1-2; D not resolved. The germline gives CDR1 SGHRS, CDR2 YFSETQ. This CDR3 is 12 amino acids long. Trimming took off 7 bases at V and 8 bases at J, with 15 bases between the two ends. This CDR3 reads CASPDFWYGYTF. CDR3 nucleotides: TGCGCCAGCCCTGATTTTTGGTACGGCTACACCTTC.